Here is one TCR beta chain with its context. This clone was counted between two and nine times. The target of this receptor is not known. No clone much larger than this one lies a single base away; base qualities are absent. This specimen belongs to a study of cytomegalovirus exposure and HLA in healthy donors (dated by TCRdb to between 2016 and 2019). About the full investigation: In an earlier analysis of under 600 of the donors, around 290 Gb of sequence data and approximately 100 million unique TCR beta sequences from about 179 million T cells were reported. Besides the first cohort of around 670 subjects, a separate validation cohort made up of over 100 different subjects was used. Every repertoire in the discovery cohort had been generated on one and the same sequencing platform. In a later analysis, previously published TCR beta repertoires from 550 to 750 donors were re-analyzed and high-resolution HLA genotyping was added so that TCR occurrence patterns could be studied. To predict cytomegalovirus infection status, the study brought together high-throughput TCR immunosequencing, statistical association of individual TCRs with disease status, and machine learning. Both class I and class II loci were covered by HLA typing, at four-digit resolution. The number of typed donors differed by locus: roughly 629-640 for A, B, C, DRB1 and DQB1; about 520 for DQA1; fewer than 610 for DPA1; and some 430 for DPB1. Donor age, sex, ethnicity and CMV serostatus were compiled alongside the repertoire data. A later genetic analysis took genome-wide SNP genotypes for about 55% of the 666 donors and used that subset as a discovery cohort. Rather than drawing on any new phenotypic data, the later analysis identified candidate immune exposures from TCR beta sequences and the way those sequences occurred across donors. Because of strong linkage in the cohort, roughly five DR-DQ haplotypes were treated as single units for association and clustering. Across under 500 genotyped donors of the cohort, an average of about 240,000 unique TCR beta nucleotide sequences per donor were sequenced, and 15% to 20% of those sequences were non-productive. The study was designed to test whether signatures of past pathogen exposure could be identified by cataloging public T cell receptors. Among the roughly 390 genotyped donors, approximately 81% belonged to the genetic ancestry cluster associated with self-reported Caucasian donors. An early release covering more than 500 HLA-typed donors comprised approximately 300 gigabases of sequencing data and around 80 million unique TCR sequences. An earlier analysis of approximately 580 of the donors used high-throughput TCR beta sequencing to judge whether each TCR beta V gene segment behaved as functional or pseudogenic. The study profiled the T cell repertoires of 500 to 800 subjects by immunosequencing and related them to cytomegalovirus serostatus.

Beyond this particular receptor, the publication reports: In a later analysis, most CMV-associated TCR beta chains were found to appear HLA-restricted, with HLA associations seemingly driven largely by CMV exposure. In a later genetic analysis, fewer N-insertions in productive TCRs were reported among donors in an Asian-associated ancestry cluster than the roughly 700-donor mean. For the cohort, immune exposure information was limited to CMV serostatus. According to a later analysis, parvovirus B19, influenza, CMV and Epstein-Barr virus appeared linked to several top co-occurrence clusters. In the study, about 150 TCR beta chains were listed as associated with cytomegalovirus. A further reported finding was that TCR beta sequences accurately predicted the HLA-A and HLA-B alleles for most subjects in the first cohort. The presence/absence analyses assumed that sequencing depth was roughly uniform across donors, and that assumption may not be true. Linkage disequilibrium might explain the correlated functional status among segregating V segments, but an unknown experimental factor could not be excluded. In a later analysis, HLA-associated TCR beta chains were found to be more clonally expanded and to have lower generation probabilities than equally common non-associated chains. V-gene and J-gene trimming of TCR beta chains was associated with a missense DCLRE1C variant in a later genetic analysis, and the association was replicated in an independent cohort. The classifier was reported to diagnose cytomegalovirus status with high specificity and sensitivity in both the original cohort and the validation cohort. In an earlier analysis of some 550 of the donors, most TCR beta V segments were observed in productive rearrangements about 90% or about 30% of the time, broadly matching IMGT annotations. Only TCR beta chains were sequenced in this cohort, and the absence of alpha or paired-chain data limited detectable features. A later analysis associated approximately 17,000 TCR beta sequences with specific HLA alleles at a false discovery rate of 0.05. Because counts were too low, around 18 rarely observed V segments, including chromosome 9 orphons, were left out of the earlier analysis of several hundred of the donors. A later analysis found that TCR association rates varied across HLA loci, with DRB1 alleles showing the most associated TCRs and HLA-C alleles the fewest. Most TCR sequences were seen in very few donors, while some public TCRs were found in many individuals. Some IMGT-functional V segments, including TRBV6-2 and TRBV6-3, could not be distinguished by the 87-base-pair reads and were therefore excluded. The sequencing pipeline was judged likely to have produced a cluster of highly shared sequence variants as a technical artifact. When HLA alleles, especially DR and DQ, strongly co-occurred, attributing TCR associations to individual alleles was difficult. Because HLA typing was missing for some donors at each locus, association tests included only the typed subset. A few of the identified cytomegalovirus-associated TCR beta chains were confirmed in vitro to be specific for cytomegalovirus antigens. The authors suggested that the approach could potentially be generalized to other disease states and immunological phenotypes.

The cohort was made up of around 720 healthy bone marrow donors. All cohort members were sampled while nominally healthy, although unrecorded immune exposures were likely present. The donor was CMV seronegative and belonged to the group of several hundred seronegative cohort members. Every donor gave a peripheral blood sample, and the peripheral blood mononuclear cells from that sample were used for TCR beta sequencing. The Qiagen DNeasy Blood Extraction Kit was used to extract genomic DNA from the blood cell samples. V loses 0 bases at its end and J loses 5 bases; junction bases beyond the gene matches: 1. CDR1 and CDR2 are drawn from the germline V gene (reference sequence): MNHEY, SMNVEV. Its CDR3 holds 15 amino acids, cysteine through phenylalanine. The entry retains the CDR3 DNA only, 45 bases that are in frame from base 1. The library was made by the immunoSEQ multiplex PCR assay. For the multiplex PCR, a mixture combining 60 forward primers for TCR Vbeta segments and 13 reverse primers for TCR Jbeta segments was used. The CDR3 region of rearranged TCR beta genes was amplified from genomic DNA with a multiplex PCR assay. The Illumina HiSeq System was used to sequence the amplified TCR beta libraries as 87-base-pair reads. The source study handled its data this way. A later analysis tallied tens of millions of unique TCR beta chains across the 666 repertoires, and around 12 million of those chains were shared by two or more donors. Raw reads were error-corrected and collapsed into unique sequences by a nearest-neighbor algorithm in which closely related sequences were merged to remove PCR and sequencing errors. V, D and J gene segments were assigned by aligning CDR3 sequences to IMGT reference sequences. For a sequence to be retained, at least a six-nucleotide match to both a V gene segment and a J gene segment was required. A rearrangement was called productive if the CDR3 had no stop codons and remained in frame with V and J, and every other rearrangement was called non-productive. CDR3 was defined by IMGT convention, running from the second conserved V-encoded cysteine to the conserved J-encoded phenylalanine. The earlier analysis of 587 of the donors excluded sequences that lacked an unambiguous match to a single V gene segment. In an earlier analysis of approximately 610 of the donors, V segments were called functional above 56.7% productive rearrangements and were called segregating when the between-donor standard deviation exceeded 5%. A statistical classification framework was built to diagnose cytomegalovirus status from the catalog of TCR beta chain sequences. In a later analysis, TCR nucleotide sequences were compared against IMGT/GENE-DB human TR gene sequences so that V and J genes could be assigned. In a later analysis, CDR3 sequences and most-parsimonious VDJ recombination scenarios were assigned using the TCRdist pipeline. A later analysis defined each TCR beta chain by its CDR3 amino acid sequence plus V-gene family, and excluded reads lacking a unique V-gene family. A later analysis removed several hundred highly shared, low-generation-probability nucleotide sequences to deal with suspected cross-contamination and a sequencing artifact. For each public chain, a later analysis derived a clonal expansion index from normalized ranks of inferred template counts within each repertoire. In a later analysis, generation probabilities were computed using a VDJ recombination model fitted to out-of-frame rearrangements, and the results were checked against IGoR. In a later analysis, TCR-TCR, TCR-HLA and TCR-CMV co-occurrence was scored with hypergeometric tests, and a repertoire-size bias correction was applied to TCR pairs. In a later analysis, false discovery rates were estimated by permuting HLA or CMV assignments 20 times. In a later analysis, co-occurring TCRs were grouped using DBSCAN, and TCRdist sequence similarity was added for clustering within HLA-allele-positive subsets. Repertoires with fewer than 30,000 or more than 120,000 public chains were left out of co-occurrence clustering, as were a handful of repertoires with anomalous nucleotide sharing. In its TCRdb copy, this immuneACCESS table keeps in-frame sequences only and misses some clones. Where compared with another copy, unresolved V genes explain less than half of these, and the others have no known cause. That table furnishes V, J and clone size, whereas the DNA furnished D and trimming. This sample gives about 180,000 clones in total; 82% of them show up just once. Clones ranked in the top ten supply approximately 0.47% of the sample.

The chain joins TRBV27 to TRBJ2-5; TRBD2 aligns with 12 central bases. This TCR came from a woman aged 45 to 65 in good health and CMV-seronegative. Sequencing was carried out using PBMCs. DNA sequence: TGTGCCAGCAGTTTATCGCTAGCGGGAGGGGAGACCCAGTACTTC. The translation is CASSLSLAGGETQYF.